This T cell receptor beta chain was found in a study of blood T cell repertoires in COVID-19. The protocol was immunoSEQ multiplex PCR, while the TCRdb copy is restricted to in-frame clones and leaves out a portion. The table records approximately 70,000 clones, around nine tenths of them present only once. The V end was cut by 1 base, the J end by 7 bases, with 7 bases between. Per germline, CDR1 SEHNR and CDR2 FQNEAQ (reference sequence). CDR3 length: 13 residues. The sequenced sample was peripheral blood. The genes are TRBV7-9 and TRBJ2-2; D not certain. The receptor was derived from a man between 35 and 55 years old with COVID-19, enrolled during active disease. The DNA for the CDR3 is TGTGCCAGCAGCTTAGTTGCGGACGGGGAGCTGTTTTTT. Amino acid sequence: CASSLVADGELFF.